This passage covers 21 T cell receptor beta chains from one sample sequenced in a study of regulatory T cells in long-lasting Graves disease. Time point of the sample: newly diagnosed GD, antithyroid drugs for less than 3 months. PBMCs were the source of the RNA used for TCR sequencing. iRepertoire HTBI primers and Arm-PCR of CDR3 regions built TCR beta libraries. TCRdb reprocessed the multiplex PCR reads via MiXCR and lists one record per CDR3 protein. The table has around 450,000 distinct CDR3 sequences, approximately 15% seen once. These same data were also listed under a study on T cells in Graves' hyperthyroidism and ophthalmopathy.

This specimen consisted of peripheral blood mononuclear cells (PBMCs), obtained at new diagnosis, from a patient treated with antithyroid drugs. The receptor source for this set is a woman aged 40 to 50 with Graves disease.

This clonotype occurred a few times. The rearrangement links TRBV18 to TRBJ2-2; TRBD2 aligns across 7 bases. The germline CDR1 and CDR2 sequences are KGHSH and LQKENI. This CDR3 has 15 residues. The trim removed 3 bases at V and 4 bases at J, leaving 5 bases unmatched. The CDR3, as DNA: TGTGCCAGCTCACCTTCGGGAGGAGGCACCGGGGAGCTGTTTTTT. Its protein is CASSPSGGGTGELFF.

This clonotype was picked up a small number of times. The rearrangement joins TRBV28 to TRBJ2-1, with D possibly matching TRBD1 (6 bases). The V end was cut by 4 bases, the J end by 12 bases, with 22 bases between. The V gene's germline CDR1 is MDHEN and CDR2 SYDVKM. This CDR3 spans 15 amino acids. Written as DNA, the CDR3 is TGTGCCAGCAGTTCCCGGACAGAGCCCAGACCTGGGCAGTTCTTC. Translation: CASSSRTEPRPGQFF. The full variable domain, with the rest looked up from reference TRBV28 and TRBJ2-1, is DVKVTQSSRYLVKRTGEKVFLECVQDMDHENMFWYRQDPGLGLRLIYFSYDVKMKEKGDIPEGYSVSREKKERFSLILESASTNQTSMYLCASSSRTEPRPGQFFGPGTRLTVL.

The genes are TRBV27 and TRBJ1-5; possibly TRBD1 for D (5 bases). Germline assignment: CDR1 MNHEY and CDR2 SMNVEV (reference sequence). Trimming shortened V by 3 bases and J by 9 bases, and 12 bases separated the two germline ends. The CDR3 is 13 amino acids. CDR3 residues: CASSFVGQGPQHF. The CDR3 DNA reads TGTGCCAGCAGTTTTGTTGGCCAGGGGCCCCAGCATTTT.

This clonotype has a count of ten or more. V gene TRBV6-1 combines with J gene TRBJ1-1; D remains ambiguous. Between the trimmed V and J ends, which lost 2 bases and 2 bases, there was a span of 15 bases. CDR1 and CDR2 (germline): MNHNS, SASEGT. This CDR3 spans 16 amino acids. In nucleotides, the CDR3 is TGTGCCAGCAGTGAATCCAACGGACTGGTAAACACTGAAGCTTTCTTT. It is translated as CASSESNGLVNTEAFF.

This clonotype was recorded many times. The chain recombines TRBV7-8 with TRBJ2-1; 10 nucleotides line up with TRBD2. Trimming cost V 6 bases and J 10 bases; bases outside gene matches: 6. The CDR3 sequence is 13 residues long. From germline, CDR1 is SGHVS and CDR2 FQNEAQ. CDR3 nucleotides: TGTGCCAGCAGGCTAGCGGGAGTTCAGGAGCAGTTCTTC. Amino acids: CASRLAGVQEQFF. The variable domain in full, with the rest retrieved from reference TRBV7-8 and TRBJ2-1, is GAGVSQSPRYKVAKRGQDVALRCDPISGHVSLFWYQQALGQGPEFLTYFQNEAQLDKSGLPSDRFFAERPEGSVSTLKIQRTQQEDSAVYLCASRLAGVQEQFFGPGTRLTVL.

In this sample, this clonotype turned up a few times. The DNA for the CDR3 is TGCAGTGCTAGGCAGGGGGCTGGGGAGTCACCCCTCCACTTT. Its protein is CSARQGAGESPLHF. This chain joins TRBV20-1 and TRBJ1-6; 8 positions match TRBD1. In germline, CDR1 is DFQATT, CDR2 SNEGSKA (reference sequence). The CDR3 has 14 amino acids. The V gene end was trimmed by 3 bases and the J gene end by 10 bases; junction bases not matched to a gene: 8.

This clonotype was seen more than once but under ten times. The V call is TRBV4-1, the J call TRBJ1-2; no clear D. CDR1 and CDR2 (germline): MGHRA, YSYEKL. The CDR3 totals 17 residues. Trimming shortened V by 2 bases and J by 0 bases, and 16 bases separated the two germline ends. The CDR3 region is CASSQSVARSSNYGYTF. The CDR3 DNA is TGCGCCAGCAGCCAAAGTGTGGCCAGGAGTTCTAACTATGGCTACACCTTC.

In this sample, this clonotype turned up many times. This chain links TRBV5-1 with TRBJ2-1, with a weak D call TRBD1 (5 bases). In germline, CDR1 is SGHRS, CDR2 YFSETQ. This CDR3 spans 16 amino acids. The V end lost 5 bases, the J end lost 4 bases, and 19 bases lay between the germline ends. DNA of the CDR3: TGCGCCAGCAGTCTATTAGGGGCCGCTAGTTACAATGAGCAGTTCTTC. Encoded protein: CASSLLGAASYNEQFF.

This clonotype was detected ten times or more. The V call is TRBV28, the J call TRBJ1-2; D gene ambiguous. V lost 4 bases to trimming and J lost 7 bases, with 19 bases between them. The CDR3 loop spans 15 amino acids. Germline CDR1 is MDHEN and CDR2 is SYDVKM. The CDR3 DNA reads TGTGCCAGCAGTTCCGGAGCAGGCACCTGGGGTGGCTACACCTTC. Amino acids: CASSSGAGTWGGYTF.

This clonotype was found many times. V is TRBV2 and J is TRBJ1-1; 9 nucleotides agree with TRBD1. CDR3 length equals 14 residues. Germline CDR1 reads SNHLY; CDR2 reads FYNNEI. V trimming: 8 bases; J trimming: 7 bases; junction bases outside the gene matches: 11. The CDR3 protein is CASGGQGEILEAFF. DNA for the CDR3: TGTGCCAGCGGGGGACAGGGTGAGATCCTTGAAGCTTTCTTT.

CDR3 sequence reads: CASRQAVEAFF. The CDR3 bases are TGTGCCAGCAGGCAGGCCGTTGAAGCTTTCTTT. The V gene is TRBV2, the J gene TRBJ1-1, with no clear D. The CDR3 has 11 amino acids. The V gene lost 6 bases and the J gene lost 7 bases, with 9 bases spanning the gap. In germline, CDR1 is SNHLY, CDR2 FYNNEI.

The rearrangement joins TRBV30 to TRBJ2-2; D is undetermined. V was shortened by 4 bases and J by 2 bases, with 8 bases between the two germline ends. The CDR3 has 13 residues. The germline V gene encodes CDR1 GTSNPN and CDR2 SVGIG (reference sequence). Written as DNA, the CDR3 is TGTGCCTGGACAGCCGTAAACACCGGGGAGCTGTTTTTT. Its translation: CAWTAVNTGELFF.

This clonotype was observed a handful of times. The genes are TRBV7-9 and TRBJ2-1, with 9 bases that match TRBD2. The CDR3 has 17 residues. Germline lookup yields CDR1 SEHNR and CDR2 FQNEAQ (reference sequence). V shed 4 bases, J shed 7 bases, and the junction held 14 bases outside the gene matches. The CDR3 DNA reads as TGTGCCAGCAGCTCCTCGCGACTAGCGGAACAATCGAATGAGCAGTTCTTC. Its translation: CASSSSRLAEQSNEQFF.

About this clonotype itself: Given a much more abundant clone one base away, this may be a read error. This chain links TRBV7-2 with TRBJ2-5, with 9 bases matching TRBD2. The CDR3 has 15 residues. Germline V gives CDR1 SGHTA, CDR2 FQGNSA. The CDR3: CASSKDSGGYNEQSF. The DNA of the CDR3 is TGTGCCAGCAGCAAAGATAGCGGGGGATACAATGAGCAGTCCTTC.

The chain has TRBV5-5 and TRBJ2-3; D perhaps matches TRBD2 (5 bases). Germline lookup yields CDR1 SGHKS and CDR2 YYEKEE (reference sequence). The CDR3 is 16 amino acids. V lost 6 bases, J lost 3 bases, and 20 bases lay in between. This chain's CDR3 is CASTWNGNIETDTQYF. CDR3 nucleotide sequence: TGTGCCAGCACCTGGAACGGGAACATTGAAACAGATACGCAGTATTTT.

As to this clonotype: Since the CDR3 does not end with the conserved phenylalanine or tryptophan, this likely comes from a read error. Because the CDR3's place on the DNA is in doubt, the DNA is left out and the CDR3 is given as listed by TCRdb. The chain recombines TRBV3-1 with TRBJ2-7; TRBD1 is the table's D call and was not checked against the DNA. Counting both end residues, the CDR3 totals 12 amino acids. Germline V lookup: CDR1 LGHDT, CDR2 YNNKEL (reference sequence). CDR3 region: CASSTGTPPIFI.

This clonotype was recorded at least ten times. CDR3 sequence reads: CAWQGPRNEQFF. The CDR3 DNA follows: TGTGCCTGGCAGGGACCTCGGAATGAGCAGTTCTTC. The V call is TRBV30, the J call TRBJ2-1, with D perhaps matching TRBD1 or TRBD2 (5 bases each). This CDR3 has 12 residues. From germline, CDR1 is GTSNPN and CDR2 SVGIG (reference sequence). Trimming stripped 5 bases from V and 7 bases from J, with 12 bases between.

This chain links TRBV24-1 with TRBJ2-1; possibly TRBD1 for D (5 bases). This CDR3 is built from 15 residues. Trimming took off 0 bases at V and 8 bases at J, with 13 bases between the two ends. CDR1 and CDR2 (germline): KGHDR, SFDVKD. The CDR3 reads CATSDLGASADEQFF. CDR3 in DNA: TGTGCCACCAGTGATTTGGGGGCTTCTGCTGATGAGCAGTTCTTC.

This clonotype was observed a handful of times. Written as DNA, the CDR3 is TGTGCCAGTAGTATGTCCATTCTAGGACAGGCTAACTATGGCTACACCTTC. Translating it yields CASSMSILGQANYGYTF. The chain combines TRBV19 with TRBJ1-2; 7 positions agree with TRBD1. The length of the CDR3 is 17 residues. In germline, CDR1 is LNHDA, CDR2 SQIVND (reference sequence). The trim removed 3 bases at V and 0 bases at J, leaving 10 bases unmatched.

The sample holds many counts of this clonotype. The chain employs TRBV12-3 or TRBV12-4 and TRBJ2-7; D remains unclear. V shed 8 bases and J shed 0 bases, with 5 bases lying between them. This CDR3 has 11 amino acids. For the CDR3, the DNA is TGTGCCAGCGCCAACTCCTACGAGCAGTACTTC. The encoded protein is CASANSYEQYF.

The rearrangement links TRBV7-9 to TRBJ2-1, with D perhaps TRBD1 (5 bases). Trimming took 5 bases from V and 8 from J, leaving 16 bases between them. Germline-derived CDR1 and CDR2 are SEHNR and FQNEAQ (reference sequence). This CDR3 has 14 amino acids. CDR3 residues: CASSPSRGIDEQFF. The CDR3, as DNA: TGTGCCAGCAGCCCTTCTAGGGGAATCGATGAGCAGTTCTTC.